What follows is one T cell receptor beta chain and its context. Its matching antigen is unknown. The data stem from a study of cytomegalovirus exposure and HLA in healthy donors. Points from the study as a whole: DRB1 showed the most TCR associations and HLA-C the fewest in a later analysis, as rates varied by HLA locus. For presence/absence analyses, sequencing depth was assumed to be roughly uniform across donors. In a later analysis, HLA-associated beta chains showed higher expansion and lower generation probabilities than comparable chains.

PCR amplification relied on 60 Vbeta primers (plus 13 Jbeta primers). The method was immunoSEQ multiplex PCR; TCRdb's version includes in-frame clones alone and lacks a portion of them. The sample lists 66,000 or so clones; more than 80% were seen once. Material: PBMCs. The clonotype was recovered from a man aged 25-40 years in good health and CMV-seropositive.

CDR3 residues: CASSGRTSDTEAFF. CDR3 coding DNA: TGTGCCAGCTCCGGACGGACTTCGGACACTGAAGCTTTCTTT. The chain joins TRBV5-4 to TRBJ1-1; the D is unclear. Germline V gene lookup returns CDR1 SGHNT and CDR2 YYREEE (reference sequence). The CDR3 length is 14 residues. V lost 7 bases and J lost 3, with 16 bases in between.